One and the same sample provided the 21 T cell receptor beta chains below, sequenced in a study of cytomegalovirus exposure and HLA in healthy donors. Measured with immunoSEQ multiplex PCR; TCRdb has only the in-frame clones, and not every one. The data contain fewer than 150,000 clones, almost 90% of them singletons. Specimen: PBMCs. These receptor sequences come from a woman younger than 35 in good health and CMV-seropositive.

This chain uses TRBV11-2 with TRBJ2-2, with D possibly being TRBD2 (5 bases). Looked up from germline, CDR1 is SGHAT and CDR2 is FQNNGV. The CDR3 extends over 16 amino acids. Trimming removed 2 bases at V and 5 bases at J, with 15 bases between. DNA for the CDR3: TGTGCCAGCAGCTTAAGAGCGGCGGAGGCTACCGGGGAGCTGTTTTTT. Translation: CASSLRAAEATGELFF.

The rearrangement uses TRBV19 and TRBJ2-2; the D gene is possibly TRBD1 (6 bases). Germline CDR1 is LNHDA and CDR2 is SQIVND (reference sequence). V dropped 7 bases and J dropped 5 bases, with 11 bases sitting between them. CDR3 size: 13 residues. This chain's CDR3 is CASTRGVTGELFF. In DNA, the CDR3 is TGTGCCAGTACCAGGGGAGTGACCGGGGAGCTGTTTTTT.

The chain uses TRBV18 and TRBJ2-3; maybe TRBD2 (6 bases). V was trimmed by 2 bases and J by 6 bases, leaving 18 bases between them. CDR3 length: 16 amino acids. Germline values: CDR1 KGHSH, CDR2 LQKENI. The CDR3 bases are TGTGCCAGCTCACCAGACGGCTTGGGACTTATTGATACGCAGTATTTT. As protein: CASSPDGLGLIDTQYF.

V gene TRBV6-5 combines with J gene TRBJ1-6; D is uncertain. This CDR3 spans 13 amino acids. The germline V and J ends were trimmed by 4 bases and 8 bases, with 9 bases remaining between them. Germline values: CDR1 MNHEY, CDR2 SVGAGI. Written as DNA, the CDR3 is TGTGCCAGCAGTTCAAACCGGGATTCACCCCTCCACTTT. Encoded protein: CASSSNRDSPLHF.

This chain connects TRBV18 to TRBJ1-4, with 8 nucleotides matching TRBD1. Germline trimming cut 6 bases from V and 6 bases from J; bases unmatched to any gene: 9. This CDR3 region has 15 residues. Germline values: CDR1 KGHSH, CDR2 LQKENI. In DNA form, the CDR3 reads TGTGCCAGCTCCCCCGGGACAGGTTCTTATGAAAAACTGTTTTTT. Amino acids: CASSPGTGSYEKLFF.

CDR3 sequence reads: CASSISQGTDTQYF. DNA of the CDR3: TGTGCCAGTAGTATATCGCAGGGGACAGATACGCAGTATTTT. The genes are TRBV19 and TRBJ2-3, with a possible D match to TRBD1 (6 bases). The V and J ends lost 2 bases and 3 bases respectively, with 9 bases between them. Germline CDR1 and CDR2: LNHDA and SQIVND (reference sequence). The CDR3 is made up of 14 amino acids.

This chain connects TRBV29-1 to TRBJ1-1; D perhaps matches TRBD1 (6 bases). This CDR3 is built from 13 residues. From germline, CDR1 is SQVTM and CDR2 ANQGSEA. V gave up 7 bases and J gave up 1 base, with 13 bases separating them. CDR3 amino acids: CSARRGWNTEAFF. DNA of the CDR3: TGCAGCGCCCGCAGGGGATGGAACACTGAAGCTTTCTTT.

This chain connects TRBV19 to TRBJ1-2; possibly TRBD1 for D (6 bases). There are 15 residues in the CDR3. Trimming pared 3 bases from V and 0 bases from J, leaving 11 bases between. CDR1 LNHDA and CDR2 SQIVND come from the germline V gene (reference sequence). CDR3 nucleotides: TGTGCCAGTAGTATCCCAGGGGTTACTAACTATGGCTACACCTTC. It codes for CASSIPGVTNYGYTF. Full variable domain (outside the CDR3, taken from reference TRBV19 and TRBJ1-2): DGGITQSPKYLFRKEGQNVTLSCEQNLNHDAMYWYRQDPGQGLRLIYYSQIVNDFQKGDIAEGYSVSREKKESFPLTVTSAQKNPTAFYLCASSIPGVTNYGYTFGSGTRLTVV.

This clone was detected a few times. The chain couples TRBV6-1 to TRBJ2-7, with 10 bases that match TRBD2. CDR1 and CDR2 from the germline V gene are MNHNS and SASEGT. J lost 1 base, V lost 6 bases, and 6 bases had no gene match. The length of the CDR3 is 15 residues. The CDR3 protein is CASRETSGYSYEQYF. In DNA, the CDR3 is TGTGCCAGCAGAGAGACTAGCGGGTATTCCTACGAGCAGTACTTC.

V and J are TRBV9 and TRBJ1-2; 9 bases are shared with TRBD1. The V gene's germline CDR1 is SGDLS and CDR2 YYNGEE. V trimming: 3 bases; J trimming: 7 bases; junction bases outside the gene matches: 4. The CDR3 consists of 13 residues. CDR3 protein: CASSEQGASGYTF. The DNA of the CDR3 is TGTGCCAGCAGCGAACAGGGGGCTAGTGGCTACACCTTC.

This sequence joins TRBV6-4 and TRBJ1-3; D is perhaps TRBD1 (5 bases). CDR1 MRHNA and CDR2 SNTAGT come from the germline V gene. V lost 0 bases and J lost 1, with 13 bases in between. This CDR3 has 17 residues. In nucleotides, the CDR3 is TGTGCCAGCAGTGACTCGCGTAAAGGGGCATCTGGAAACACCATATATTTT. Amino acid sequence: CASSDSRKGASGNTIYF.

The CDR3 reads CASSLTGVTNEKLFF. The CDR3 nucleotides are TGCGCCAGCAGCCTGACAGGGGTGACTAATGAAAAACTGTTTTTT. The genes are TRBV5-1 and TRBJ1-4, with 8 bases that match TRBD1. From germline, CDR1 is SGHRS and CDR2 YFSETQ. Unmatched junction bases numbered 4, after V lost 4 bases and J lost 2 bases. The CDR3 extends over 15 amino acids. The full variable domain, completed using reference TRBV5-1 and TRBJ1-4, is KAGVTQTPRYLIKTRGQQVTLSCSPISGHRSVSWYQQTPGQGLQFLFEYFSETQRNKGNFPGRFSGRQFSNSRSEMNVSTLELGDSALYLCASSLTGVTNEKLFFGSGTQLSVL.

This chain joins TRBV13 and TRBJ1-2; D may be TRBD1 (6 bases). CDR3 length: 15 amino acids. Germline V gives CDR1 PRHDT, CDR2 FYEKMQ (reference sequence). Trimming removed 4 bases at V and 2 bases at J, with 14 bases between. CDR3 region: CASSSPQQGNYGYTF. The CDR3, as DNA: TGTGCCAGCAGCTCACCCCAACAGGGAAACTATGGCTACACCTTC.

The genes are TRBV30 and TRBJ2-5; 8 positions agree with TRBD2. From germline, CDR1 is GTSNPN and CDR2 SVGIG (reference sequence). The V gene end was trimmed by 0 bases and the J gene end by 7 bases; junction bases not matched to a gene: 19. The CDR3 is 18 amino acids. CDR3 in DNA: TGTGCCTGGAGTGTACACGCTCCCTCCGGGGGGGCGGGGGTGACCCAGTACTTC. Translated: CAWSVHAPSGGAGVTQYF.

The chain uses TRBV15 and TRBJ2-5; D gene ambiguous. V shed 5 bases and J shed 0 bases, with 10 bases lying between them. CDR3 length: 14 residues. CDR1 is LNHNV, CDR2 YYDKDF, per germline (reference sequence). CDR3 region: CATSAHSNQETQYF. DNA of the CDR3: TGTGCCACCAGCGCCCACAGTAACCAAGAGACCCAGTACTTC.

The chain combines TRBV27 with TRBJ1-2; 8 bases match TRBD1. This CDR3 has 14 amino acids. Germline CDR1 and CDR2: MNHEY and SMNVEV (reference sequence). V lost 4 bases, J lost 6 bases, and 7 bases stayed unmatched. The CDR3 DNA reads TGTGCCAGCAGTTCGTGGACAGGGAAGGATGGCTACACCTTC. This gives the protein CASSSWTGKDGYTF.

The chain uses TRBV29-1 and TRBJ2-5; 12 positions agree with TRBD2. The CDR3 is 14 amino acids. Germline CDR1 is SQVTM and CDR2 is ANQGSEA. V dropped 7 bases and J dropped 4; count of bases not matched to a gene: 7. CDR3 protein: CSEKTSGSPETQYF. DNA for the CDR3: TGCAGCGAGAAGACTAGCGGGAGTCCAGAGACCCAGTACTTC.

J is TRBJ1-3 and V is TRBV30; 8 positions agree with TRBD1. This CDR3 has 13 residues. With V trimmed by 8 bases and J by 2 bases, 5 bases remained unmatched. Germline V gene data show CDR1 as GTSNPN and CDR2 as SVGIG (reference sequence). The CDR3 DNA reads TGTGCCCGATCCAGGGGGCCTGGAAACACCATATATTTT. It encodes CARSRGPGNTIYF.

The chain uses TRBV7-9 and TRBJ2-3; 16 bases match TRBD2. V shed 5 bases, J shed 4 bases, and the junction held 6 bases outside the gene matches. This CDR3 region has 17 residues. Germline V gene data show CDR1 as SEHNR and CDR2 as FQNEAQ (reference sequence). CDR3 residues: CASSRGTSGRAADTQYF. As DNA, the CDR3 is TGTGCCAGCAGCCGCGGGACTAGCGGGAGGGCCGCAGATACGCAGTATTTT. Looking up the rest from reference TRBV7-9 and TRBJ2-3 gives the full variable domain: DTGVSQNPRHKITKRGQNVTFRCDPISEHNRLYWYRQTLGQGPEFLTYFQNEAQLEKSRLLSDRFSAERPKGSFSTLEIQRTEQGDSAMYLCASSRGTSGRAADTQYFGPGTRLTVL.

The rearrangement uses TRBV30 and TRBJ2-5, with D possibly TRBD2 on 5 matching bases. Trimming cost V 3 bases and J 2 bases, with 10 bases left between them. CDR3 length equals 13 residues. In germline, CDR1 is GTSNPN, CDR2 SVGIG (reference sequence). The CDR3 DNA sequence: TGTGCCTGGAGGCATCCGGGACAAGAGACCCAGTACTTC. Encoded protein: CAWRHPGQETQYF.

This clone occurred once. The J gene is TRBJ2-7, the V gene TRBV28; a possible D gene is TRBD2 (6 bases). This CDR3 has 14 amino acids. The germline V gene has CDR1 MDHEN and CDR2 SYDVKM. Trimming cost V 4 bases and J 3 bases, with 13 bases left between them. In nucleotides, the CDR3 is TGTGCCAGCAGTTCCCACCGGGGGATCTACGAGCAGTACTTC. This codes for CASSSHRGIYEQYF.